The TCR beta chain under discussion was sequenced for a study of cytomegalovirus exposure and HLA in healthy donors. Study in general: Clustering assigned about 80% of the 350 to 450 genotyped donors to the Caucasian-associated ancestry cluster. Study-level findings and limits: Most CMV-associated TCR beta chains were later found to appear HLA-restricted.

Primers for the PCR totalled 60 Vbeta and 13 Jbeta. TCRdb keeps only in-frame clones here, not all; method: immunoSEQ multiplex PCR. This table holds under 200,000 clones, less than 80% found once. About this clone itself: Its specificity is not known.

This CDR3 spans 15 amino acids. Germline V gene lookup returns CDR1 SEHNR and CDR2 FQNEAQ (reference sequence). V was clipped by 4 bases and J by 5 bases; unmatched bases: 10. What was sequenced was PBMCs. The chain joins TRBV7-9 to TRBJ1-1; 7 bases map to TRBD1. This TCR was recovered from a woman in her thirties or forties in good health and CMV-seronegative. CDR3: CASSSYGTAMTEAFF. The CDR3 DNA is TGTGCCAGCAGCTCCTACGGGACAGCTATGACTGAAGCTTTCTTT.